The clone carrying this TCR beta chain showed up just once. Original data processing: Nucleated cell counts were estimated from reference gene primer amplification. Repertoires were generated with immunoSEQ multiplex PCR, while TCRdb's copy carries only in-frame clones and drops some. That table gives V, J and clone size, and the DNA gave D and trimming. The table lists around 200,000 clones, 80% to 90% of them singletons. This entry comes from a study of blood T cell repertoires in COVID-19. The sequence was obtained from an elderly woman with acute or convalescent COVID-19. Sequenced sample: peripheral blood.

The CDR3 region has the DNA TGTGCCACCTTTCTGGACAGGGGTGTGGATCAGCCCCAGCATTTT. Translation gives CATFLDRGVDQPQHF. The chain uses TRBV21-1 and TRBJ1-5; the table's D gene call, TRBD1, was not cross checked with the DNA. TRBV21-1 is a recognized pseudogene. The CDR3 has 15 amino acids.